This T cell receptor beta chain was recovered during a study of cytomegalovirus exposure and HLA in healthy donors. Primers included in the PCR were 60 Vbeta and 13 Jbeta primers. Sequencing used immunoSEQ multiplex PCR; TCRdb keeps in-frame clones, though not all of them. The sample yields over 150,000 clones, approximately 77% seen once. In this sample, this clone turned up a few times. The V gene end was trimmed by 7 bases and the J gene end by 8 bases; junction bases not matched to a gene: 5. Germline V CDR1 and CDR2: MDHEN, SYDVKM. CDR3 size: 14 residues. Sequenced sample: PBMCs. The sequence was collected from a man aged 25-45 years in good health and CMV-seropositive. The chain carries TRBV28 and TRBJ2-2, with 12 bases identical to TRBD2. CDR3 amino acids: CASTTSGGSGELFF. CDR3 DNA sequence: TGTGCCAGCACGACTAGCGGGGGTTCGGGGGAGCTGTTTTTT.